Presented here are 32 T cell receptor beta chains from one specimen sequenced in a study of Graves' ophthalmopathy and Graves' hyperthyroidism. RNA transcripts were the template, and TCR beta CDR3 regions were amplified from them. First-round RT-PCR relied on HTBI primers, and a second-round multiplex PCR came next. MiXCR was run by TCRdb on the multiplex PCR reads, yielding one entry per CDR3 protein. The data show hundreds of thousands of distinct CDR3 sequences, 15% to 19% seen once. Sample: peripheral blood. The receptors shown here come from a woman aged 18-29 years with stable Graves' hyperthyroidism.

V usage is TRBV19 and J usage is TRBJ1-5; 7 bases are shared with TRBD1. Germline CDR1 reads LNHDA; CDR2 reads SQIVND (reference sequence). The junction had 12 bases not matched to a gene; V was cut back by 3 bases and J by 1 base. The CDR3 runs to 18 residues. CDR3 DNA: TGTGCCAGTAGTATTACTCCCCAGACAGGGACAAGCAATCAGCCCCAGCATTTT. Translated, it gives CASSITPQTGTSNQPQHF.

This clonotype was found many times. CDR3 DNA: TGTGCCAGCAGCTTAGGTCATGGGACAGGCCCCTACGAGCAGTACTTC. Protein product: CASSLGHGTGPYEQYF. The J gene is TRBJ2-7, the V gene TRBV11-2, with 8 bases lining up with TRBD1. This CDR3 has 16 residues. Losses at the gene ends were 1 base for V and 2 bases for J; bases not matched to a gene: 7. Looked up from germline, CDR1 is SGHAT and CDR2 is FQNNGV.

The gene calls are TRBV7-4 and TRBJ2-6, with a possible D match to TRBD1 (5 bases). CDR1 is SGHVT and CDR2 is SQSDAQ in the germline V gene. CDR3 length: 15 residues. Trimming stripped 5 bases from V and 1 base from J, with 9 bases between. The CDR3 coding sequence is TGTGCCAGCAGCCAACAGGATTCTGGGGCCAACGTCCTGACTTTC. It codes for CASSQQDSGANVLTF.

Many counts were recorded for this clonotype. The chain couples TRBV11-2 to TRBJ2-2, with TRBD1 as a possible D gene (6 bases). The CDR3 totals 15 residues. V was pared by 7 bases and J by 3 bases, with 15 bases between. Germline values: CDR1 SGHAT, CDR2 FQNNGV. The CDR3 region is CASKTGNNYTGELFF. CDR3 DNA: TGTGCCAGCAAAACAGGGAATAATTACACCGGGGAGCTGTTTTTT.

This clonotype has ten or more counts. V gene TRBV12-3 or TRBV12-4 combines with J gene TRBJ1-2, with D uncertain. Trimming left V 6 bases short and J 6 bases short, with 14 bases between. This CDR3 contains 13 residues. DNA for the CDR3: TGTGCCAGCAGCCATTCCTTCCCGGATGGCTACACCTTC. It codes for CASSHSFPDGYTF.

This clonotype has just a few counts. The chain couples TRBV7-2 to TRBJ1-5; the match to TRBD1 covers 8 bases. Germline CDR1 SGHTA, CDR2 FQGNSA. The CDR3 extends over 14 amino acids. V gave up 5 bases and J gave up 6 bases; unmatched junction bases: 6. The CDR3 DNA follows: TGTGCCAGCAGCCCCGGCAGGGGGCCTCAGCCCCAGCATTTT. Translated, it gives CASSPGRGPQPQHF.

There are many counts of this clonotype. The chain joins TRBV7-2 to TRBJ1-3; D unclear. V was clipped by 2 bases and J by 3 bases, with 11 bases between them. From germline, CDR1 is SGHTA and CDR2 FQGNSA. The CDR3 is 15 amino acids. CDR3 sequence reads: CASSLMSVYGNTIYF. As DNA, the CDR3 is TGTGCCAGCAGCTTAATGTCCGTTTATGGAAACACCATATATTTT.

A note on this clonotype: Given a much more abundant clone one base away, this may be a read error. The rearrangement links TRBV20-1 to TRBJ2-7; 9 bases are shared with TRBD2. CDR3 length: 14 residues. CDR1 and CDR2 (germline): DFQATT, SNEGSKA (reference sequence). The CDR3 region is CSASSSGVSGELYF. In DNA form, the CDR3 reads TGCAGTGCTAGTTCTAGCGGGGTCTCTGGCGAGCTGTACTTC.

This clonotype was counted ten times or more. The rearrangement links TRBV6-5 to TRBJ1-2, with D unresolved. This CDR3 has 13 residues. Looked up from germline, CDR1 is MNHEY and CDR2 is SVGAGI. V was clipped by 3 bases and J by 5 bases, with 10 bases between them. CDR3 residues: CASSYSLKYGYTF. The CDR3, as DNA: TGTGCCAGCAGTTATAGCCTCAAGTATGGCTACACCTTC.

This clonotype was recorded many times. The chain has TRBV9 and TRBJ2-7, with D maybe TRBD2 (5 bases). Germline CDR1 and CDR2: SGDLS and YYNGEE. CDR3 size: 14 residues. Trimming cost V 3 bases and J 7 bases, with 17 bases left between them. The CDR3 reads CASSAGIGTLEQYF. CDR3 in DNA: TGTGCCAGCAGCGCCGGGATTGGTACCCTTGAGCAGTACTTC.

This clonotype was found many times. The V and J genes are TRBV7-2 and TRBJ2-7; tentative D call: TRBD2 (6 bases). Germline CDR1 reads SGHTA; CDR2 reads FQGNSA. V was shortened by 0 bases and J by 6 bases, with 9 bases between the two germline ends. This CDR3 is 13 amino acids long. CDR3 sequence reads: CASSLAREAEQYF. The CDR3 region has the DNA TGTGCCAGCAGCTTAGCAAGGGAGGCCGAGCAGTACTTC.

In its sample, this clonotype was seen many times. V is TRBV12-3 or TRBV12-4 and J is TRBJ2-5, with no clear D. The germline V and J ends were trimmed by 1 base and 4 bases, with 13 bases remaining between them. The CDR3 is 15 amino acids. CDR3 sequence (DNA): TGTGCCAGCAGTTTAGGGGCAGCCCTGGGAGAGACCCAGTACTTC. Protein: CASSLGAALGETQYF.

This clonotype was counted ten times or more. The V and J genes are TRBV11-2 and TRBJ1-5; no reliable D call. V gave up 0 bases and J gave up 3 bases, with 6 bases separating them. The germline V gene encodes CDR1 SGHAT and CDR2 FQNNGV. The CDR3 runs 14 residues. CDR3 loop: CASSLERINQPQHF. The CDR3 DNA reads as TGTGCCAGCAGCTTAGAACGGATCAATCAGCCCCAGCATTTT.

This clonotype occurred many times. This chain links TRBV13 with TRBJ2-7; TRBD1 matches 7 bases. This CDR3 is built from 15 residues. V lost 6 bases, J lost 5 bases, and 13 bases stayed unmatched. Per germline, CDR1 PRHDT and CDR2 FYEKMQ (reference sequence). The CDR3 is CASSPDYRGPHEQYF. For the CDR3, the DNA is TGTGCCAGCAGTCCTGATTACAGGGGTCCCCACGAGCAGTACTTC.

This clonotype was picked up many times. The gene calls are TRBV7-3 and TRBJ2-6; D gene uncertain. The CDR3 contains 16 residues. Germline V gene sequence: CDR1 SGHTA, CDR2 FQGTGA. V dropped 5 bases and J dropped 2 bases, with 13 bases sitting between them. This chain's CDR3 is CASSPLTWTGANVLTF. CDR3 DNA sequence: TGTGCCAGCAGCCCACTAACGTGGACTGGGGCCAACGTCCTGACTTTC.

In its sample, this clonotype was seen many times. CDR3 DNA sequence: TGTGCCAGCTCACCACAACCGGACGGGGAGCTGTTTTTT. Protein: CASSPQPDGELFF. The J gene is TRBJ2-2, the V gene TRBV18; no reliable D call. V dropped 1 base and J dropped 7 bases, with 7 bases sitting between them. This CDR3 spans 13 amino acids. Germline V gene data show CDR1 as KGHSH and CDR2 as LQKENI.

This chain links TRBV4-1 with TRBJ2-6, with 8 bases fitting TRBD1. The CDR3 has 16 residues. V dropped 5 bases and J dropped 3; count of bases not matched to a gene: 6. CDR1 is MGHRA, CDR2 YSYEKL, per germline. The CDR3 region has the DNA TGCGCCAGCAGCGTTCGAGACAGGGGTGGGGCCAACGTCCTGACTTTC. Amino acids: CASSVRDRGGANVLTF.

There are many counts of this clonotype. This chain joins TRBV5-1 and TRBJ2-7; 11 nucleotides line up with TRBD2. The V and J ends lost 4 bases and 0 bases, in that order; junction bases with no gene match: 3. The CDR3 contains 15 residues. Per germline, CDR1 SGHRS and CDR2 YFSETQ. As DNA, the CDR3 is TGCGCCAGCAGCCTGACTAGCGGGGTCTCCTACGAGCAGTACTTC. Its translation is CASSLTSGVSYEQYF.

The sample holds many counts of this clonotype. The V gene is TRBV12-3 or TRBV12-4, the J gene TRBJ1-1; D uncertain. The CDR3 runs 13 residues. V lost 2 bases and J lost 3, with 7 bases in between. DNA for the CDR3: TGTGCCAGCAGTTTATTTAGTGACACTGAAGCTTTCTTT. Its protein product is CASSLFSDTEAFF.

In this sample, this clonotype turned up many times. The chain couples TRBV20-1 to TRBJ1-2; D gene ambiguous. CDR1 is DFQATT and CDR2 is SNEGSKA in the germline V gene (reference sequence). CDR3 length: 11 residues. V lost 1 base, J lost 7 bases, and 7 bases lay in between. The CDR3 is CSARGRGGYTF. CDR3 in DNA: TGCAGTGCTAGAGGGAGAGGTGGCTACACCTTC.

This clonotype was detected ten times or more. V gene TRBV19 combines with J gene TRBJ2-5, with TRBD1 identical over 9 bases. The CDR3 length is 13 residues. The germline V gene has CDR1 LNHDA and CDR2 SQIVND (reference sequence). V trimming: 10 bases; J trimming: 4 bases; junction bases outside the gene matches: 7. CDR3 sequence (DNA): TGTGCCACCTCACAGGGGGCCTTAGAGACCCAGTACTTC. It translates to CATSQGALETQYF.

This clonotype appeared many times. CDR3 sequence reads: CASTQGTSHYEQYF. The CDR3 DNA is TGTGCCAGCACTCAGGGCACCAGTCACTACGAGCAGTACTTC. This chain links TRBV6-2 or TRBV6-3 with TRBJ2-7, with TRBD1 as a possible D gene (5 bases). The V end was cut by 7 bases, the J end by 3 bases, with 16 bases between. CDR1 is MNHEY and CDR2 is SVGEGT in the germline V gene. The CDR3 contains 14 residues.

This clonotype appeared many times. This rearrangement joins TRBV12-3 or TRBV12-4 to TRBJ1-3; D is unresolved. V lost 2 bases to trimming and J lost 0 bases, with 8 bases between them. The CDR3 sequence is 15 residues long. CDR3 region: CASSLLTSSGNTIYF. The CDR3 nucleotides read TGTGCCAGCAGTTTACTGACGAGCTCTGGAAACACCATATATTTT.

This clonotype is medium-sized by share. This rearrangement joins TRBV6-2 or TRBV6-3 to TRBJ1-1; possibly TRBD1 for D (6 bases). CDR1 and CDR2 from the germline V gene are MNHEY and SVGEGT. This CDR3 has 12 residues. Trimming pared 6 bases from V and 1 base from J, leaving 6 bases between. CDR3 nucleotides: TGTGCCAGCAGACAGGGGAACACTGAAGCTTTCTTT. This gives the protein CASRQGNTEAFF.

This clonotype was counted ten times or more. The chain employs TRBV6-2 or TRBV6-3 and TRBJ1-5, with D unresolved. The CDR3 runs to 14 residues. Germline lookup yields CDR1 MNHEY and CDR2 SVGEGT. Trimming cost V 2 bases and J 8 bases, with 13 bases left between them. CDR3 in amino acids: CASSYVGEGKPQHF. The CDR3 region has the DNA TGTGCCAGCAGTTACGTTGGAGAGGGCAAGCCCCAGCATTTT.

As for this clonotype: This may be a read error, as it is one base from a much larger clone. The chain uses TRBV12-3 or TRBV12-4 and TRBJ1-1; no clear D gene. The CDR3 totals 13 residues. CDR3 bases: TGTGCCAGCACCCTCGGAGGGAGAGCTGAAGCTTGCTTT. This sequence encodes CASTLGGRAEACF.

On this clonotype itself: A read error may be the cause here, since a much bigger clone is one base away. The J gene is TRBJ1-6, the V gene TRBV6-1, with D maybe TRBD1 (5 bases). Germline V lookup: CDR1 MNHNS, CDR2 SASEGT. V shed 8 bases and J shed 9 bases, with 23 bases lying between them. This CDR3 is 16 amino acids long. CDR3 sequence reads: CASRQTTGQPSSPLHF. The CDR3 DNA follows: TGTGCCAGCCGTCAGACCACGGGGCAGCCCAGTTCACCCCTCCACTTT.

The table lists this clonotype with many counts. The chain recombines TRBV12-3 or TRBV12-4 with TRBJ1-5; the D is unclear. V was trimmed by 3 bases and J by 7 bases, leaving 10 bases between them. The CDR3 consists of 13 residues. For the CDR3, the DNA is TGTGCCAGCAGTTTTGAGGTTGGACAGCCCCAGCATTTT. Its translation is CASSFEVGQPQHF.

This clonotype was detected many times. V and J are TRBV7-8 and TRBJ1-1; D is uncertain. Germline V lookup: CDR1 SGHVS, CDR2 FQNEAQ. V lost 5 bases and J 4 bases, leaving 14 bases between the germline ends. This CDR3 contains 14 residues. CDR3 sequence: CASSPASGSTEAFF. The CDR3 DNA sequence: TGTGCCAGCAGCCCGGCCTCCGGCAGCACTGAAGCTTTCTTT. The complete variable domain, with remaining parts taken from reference TRBV7-8 and TRBJ1-1, reads GAGVSQSPRYKVAKRGQDVALRCDPISGHVSLFWYQQALGQGPEFLTYFQNEAQLDKSGLPSDRFFAERPEGSVSTLKIQRTQQEDSAVYLCASSPASGSTEAFFGQGTRLTVV.

The table lists this clonotype with many counts. The chain is built from TRBV12-5 and TRBJ2-7; D might be TRBD1 (6 bases). CDR1 and CDR2 from the germline V gene are LGHNT and FRNRAP. There are 12 residues in the CDR3. Trimming removed 5 bases from V and 7 bases from J, with 12 bases in between. Here the CDR3 DNA reads TGTGCTAGTGGTACAGGGACGACAGAGCAGTACTTC. This codes for CASGTGTTEQYF.

In its sample, this clonotype was seen a few times. This may stem from a read error, because a much larger clone lies one nucleotide away. The chain recombines TRBV12-3 or TRBV12-4 with TRBJ1-1, with TRBD1 matching over 9 bases. CDR3 length: 15 residues. CDR3 DNA sequence: TGTGCCAGCAGTTTAGCCCTGGGACAGGGCACTGAAGCTTGCTTT. It specifies CASSLALGQGTEACF.

This clonotype was recorded many times. V usage is TRBV2 and J usage is TRBJ1-6; 9 positions agree with TRBD1. CDR1 and CDR2 from the germline V gene are SNHLY and FYNNEI. This CDR3 is built from 15 residues. Unmatched junction bases numbered 12, after V lost 11 bases and J lost 7 bases. This CDR3 reads CAGRGTDRGNSPLHF. The CDR3 DNA follows: TGTGCCGGAAGAGGTACCGACAGGGGGAATTCACCCCTCCACTTT.